The entry below gives a single T cell receptor (beta chain) sequence along with its context. Losses at the gene ends were 5 bases for V and 10 bases for J; bases not matched to a gene: 14. There are 16 residues in the CDR3. Germline CDR1 is MNHNY and CDR2 is SVGAGI (reference sequence). PCR was performed using 60 Vbeta and 13 Jbeta primers. TCRdb's copy holds only in-frame clones and misses some; the assay was immunoSEQ multiplex PCR. The ten most abundant clones cover roughly 2.5% of a sample with under 150,000 clones. The sample is drawn from a study of cytomegalovirus exposure and HLA in healthy donors.

The rearrangement links TRBV6-6 to TRBJ1-6, with 7 bases matching TRBD1. Sample: PBMCs. The TCR originated in a man aged 40-50 years in good health and CMV-seronegative. CDR3 DNA sequence: TGTGCCAGCAGTATACAGGGGTTGGGGAATGGCTCACCCCTCCACTTT. As protein: CASSIQGLGNGSPLHF.